The text below deals with one TCR beta chain. The sample is drawn from a study of blood T cell repertoires in COVID-19. Study information: Whether acute or convalescent, the COVID-19 samples came from the United States, Italy and Spain.

TCRdb's table, derived via immunoSEQ multiplex PCR, lists solely in-frame clones and lacks some. The table has 65,000 to 85,000 clones, around 79% seen once. Germline CDR1 and CDR2: KGHDR and SFDVKD. The CDR3 sequence is 13 residues long. Trimming stripped 3 bases from V and 11 bases from J, with 13 bases between. The receptor's source is a human donor in a cohort sampled during active COVID-19. J is TRBJ1-5 and V is TRBV24-1, with D perhaps TRBD1 (5 bases). The sample consisted of peripheral blood. The CDR3 region has the DNA TGTGCCACCAGTGATCCGTTCGGGGGAGCCCAGCATTTT. It encodes CATSDPFGGAQHF.